This T cell receptor (beta chain) was sequenced for a study of CD8 T cells in Susac syndrome. Study-wide results and limits: Individuals included in the TCR sequencing and HLA analysis were acknowledged by the study to be relatively few in number.

Sequencing of TCR beta covered CD8+ and CD4+ T cells obtained from blood. Healthy donors matched for age and sex were used as controls. The RNA input was roughly 0.5 to 1 ug, and it was reverse transcribed with random hexamers. Multiplex immunoSEQ PCR targeted 54 Vbeta and 13 Jbeta TCR beta segments. TCRdb itself ran the immunoSEQ multiplex PCR reads through MiXCR, one entry per CDR3 protein. The sample lists 150,000 to 200,000 distinct CDR3 sequences, roughly 93% occurring once. Worth noting for this clonotype: As yet, its antigen is unknown.

V lost 4 bases, J lost 1 base, and 8 bases lay in between. The CDR3 has 14 residues. Germline V lookup: CDR1 LGHNA, CDR2 YNFKEQ. The sequenced sample was CD4+ T cells from PBMCs. V and J are TRBV4-2 and TRBJ2-1; D is unresolved. The TCR sequence derives from a human donor in good health. The CDR3 coding sequence is TGTGCCAGCAGCCCCGAAGTGTCCTACAATGAGCAGTTCTTC. Its protein is CASSPEVSYNEQFF.